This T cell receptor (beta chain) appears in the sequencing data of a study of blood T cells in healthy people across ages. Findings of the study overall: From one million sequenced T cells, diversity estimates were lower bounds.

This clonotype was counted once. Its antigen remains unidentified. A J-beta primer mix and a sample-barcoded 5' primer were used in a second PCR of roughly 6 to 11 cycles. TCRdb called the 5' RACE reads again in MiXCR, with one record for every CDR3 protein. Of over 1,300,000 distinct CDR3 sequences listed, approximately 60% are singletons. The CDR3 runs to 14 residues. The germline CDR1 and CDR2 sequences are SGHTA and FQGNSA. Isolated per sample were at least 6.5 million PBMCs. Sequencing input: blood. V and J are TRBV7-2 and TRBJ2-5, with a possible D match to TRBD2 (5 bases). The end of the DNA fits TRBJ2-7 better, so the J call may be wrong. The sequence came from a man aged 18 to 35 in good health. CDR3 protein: CASSLSSGVSEQYF. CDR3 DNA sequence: TGTGCCAGCAGCTTAAGCTCCGGGGTGAGCGAGCAGTACTTC.